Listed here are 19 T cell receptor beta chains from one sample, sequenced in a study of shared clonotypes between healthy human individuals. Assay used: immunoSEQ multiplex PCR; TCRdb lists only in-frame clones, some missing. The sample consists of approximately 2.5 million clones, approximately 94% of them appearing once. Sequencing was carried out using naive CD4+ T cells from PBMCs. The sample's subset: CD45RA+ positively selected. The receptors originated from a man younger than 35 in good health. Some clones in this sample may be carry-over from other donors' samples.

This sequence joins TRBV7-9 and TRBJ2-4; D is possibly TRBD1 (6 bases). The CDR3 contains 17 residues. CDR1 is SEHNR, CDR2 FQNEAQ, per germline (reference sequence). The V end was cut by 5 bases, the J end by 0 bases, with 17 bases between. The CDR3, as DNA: TGTGCCAGCAGCACCCTGACGGGACAATTAGCCAAAAACATTCAGTACTTC. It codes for CASSTLTGQLAKNIQYF.

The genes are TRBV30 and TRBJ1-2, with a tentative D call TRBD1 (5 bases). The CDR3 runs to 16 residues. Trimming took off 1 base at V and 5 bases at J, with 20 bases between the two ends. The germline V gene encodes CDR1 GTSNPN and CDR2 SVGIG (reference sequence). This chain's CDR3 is CAWSAPRGQAGYGYTF. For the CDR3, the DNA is TGTGCCTGGAGTGCTCCCCGGGGCCAAGCGGGTTATGGCTACACCTTC.

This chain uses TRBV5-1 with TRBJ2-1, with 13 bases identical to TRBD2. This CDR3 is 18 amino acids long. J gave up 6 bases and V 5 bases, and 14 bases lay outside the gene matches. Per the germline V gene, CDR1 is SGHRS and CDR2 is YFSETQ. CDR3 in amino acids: CASRAGGLAGDVGNEQFF. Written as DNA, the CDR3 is TGCGCCAGCAGAGCGGGCGGACTAGCGGGAGATGTCGGCAATGAGCAGTTCTTC.

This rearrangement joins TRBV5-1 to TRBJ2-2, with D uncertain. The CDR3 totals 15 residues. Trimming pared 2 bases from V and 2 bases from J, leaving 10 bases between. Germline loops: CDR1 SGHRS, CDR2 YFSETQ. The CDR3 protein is CASSFDGVNTGELFF. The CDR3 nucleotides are TGCGCCAGCAGCTTCGACGGAGTAAACACCGGGGAGCTGTTTTTT.

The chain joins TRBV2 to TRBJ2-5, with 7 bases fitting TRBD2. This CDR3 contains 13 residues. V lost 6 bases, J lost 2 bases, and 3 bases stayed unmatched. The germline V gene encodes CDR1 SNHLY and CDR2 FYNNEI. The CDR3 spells CASSPSGQETQYF. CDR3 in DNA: TGTGCCAGCAGCCCTAGCGGACAAGAGACCCAGTACTTC.

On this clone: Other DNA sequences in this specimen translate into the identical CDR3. CDR3 protein: CASSPTGAGQPQHF. For the CDR3, the DNA is TGTGCCAGCTCACCAACAGGGGCTGGTCAGCCCCAGCATTTT. The J gene is TRBJ1-5, the V gene TRBV18; 7 bases match TRBD1. The junction had 4 bases not matched to a gene; V was cut back by 2 bases and J by 6 bases. The V gene's germline CDR1 is KGHSH and CDR2 LQKENI. CDR3 length: 14 amino acids.

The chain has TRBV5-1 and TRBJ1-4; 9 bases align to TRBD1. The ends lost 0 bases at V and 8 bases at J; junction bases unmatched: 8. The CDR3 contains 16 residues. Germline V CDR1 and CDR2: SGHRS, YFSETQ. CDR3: CASSLARDREGEKLFF. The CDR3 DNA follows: TGCGCCAGCAGCTTGGCCCGGGACAGGGAGGGCGAAAAACTGTTTTTT. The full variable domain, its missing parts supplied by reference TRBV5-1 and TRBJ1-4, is KAGVTQTPRYLIKTRGQQVTLSCSPISGHRSVSWYQQTPGQGLQFLFEYFSETQRNKGNFPGRFSGRQFSNSRSEMNVSTLELGDSALYLCASSLARDREGEKLFFGSGTQLSVL.

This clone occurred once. The CDR3 sequence: CASSGGLATSSYEQYF. CDR3 DNA sequence: TGTGCCAGCAGCGGCGGACTAGCGACGAGCTCCTACGAGCAGTACTTC. The rearrangement links TRBV7-6 to TRBJ2-7; TRBD2 agrees at 9 bases. Germline trimming cut 5 bases from V and 0 bases from J; bases unmatched to any gene: 8. Germline V gene sequence: CDR1 SGHVS, CDR2 FNYEAQ. The CDR3 length is 16 residues.

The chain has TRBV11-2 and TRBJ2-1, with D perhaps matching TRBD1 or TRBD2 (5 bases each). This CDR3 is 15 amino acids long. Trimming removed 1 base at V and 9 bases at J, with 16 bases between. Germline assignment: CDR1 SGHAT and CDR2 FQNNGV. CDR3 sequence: CASSLGSGRWGEQFF. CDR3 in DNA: TGTGCCAGCAGCTTAGGGTCGGGGCGGTGGGGTGAGCAGTTCTTC.

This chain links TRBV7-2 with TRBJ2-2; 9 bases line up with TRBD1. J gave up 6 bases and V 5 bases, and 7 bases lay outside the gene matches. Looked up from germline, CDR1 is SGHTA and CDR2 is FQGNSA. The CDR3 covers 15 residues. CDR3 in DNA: TGTGCCAGCAGCGTGGACAGGGGAAGCGCCGGGGAGCTGTTTTTT. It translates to CASSVDRGSAGELFF.

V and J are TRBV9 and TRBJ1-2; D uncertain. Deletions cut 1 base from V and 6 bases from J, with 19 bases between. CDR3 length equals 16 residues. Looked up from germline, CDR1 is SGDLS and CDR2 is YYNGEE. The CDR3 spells CASSVRRFARSDGYTF. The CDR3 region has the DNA TGTGCCAGCAGCGTAAGGCGATTTGCGAGATCGGATGGCTACACCTTC.

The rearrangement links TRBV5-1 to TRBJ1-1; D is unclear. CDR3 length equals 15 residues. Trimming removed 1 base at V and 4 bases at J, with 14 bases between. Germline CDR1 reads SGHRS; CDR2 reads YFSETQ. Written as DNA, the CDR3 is TGCGCCAGCAGCTTGTCCCAGACCATTGGCACTGAAGCTTTCTTT. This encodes CASSLSQTIGTEAFF.

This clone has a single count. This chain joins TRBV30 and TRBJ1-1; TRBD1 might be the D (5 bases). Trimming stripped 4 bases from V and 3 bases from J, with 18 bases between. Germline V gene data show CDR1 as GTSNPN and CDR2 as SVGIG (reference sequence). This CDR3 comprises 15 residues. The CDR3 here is CAWKSGLSRDTEAFF. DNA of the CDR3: TGTGCCTGGAAATCGGGACTCTCCCGGGACACTGAAGCTTTCTTT.

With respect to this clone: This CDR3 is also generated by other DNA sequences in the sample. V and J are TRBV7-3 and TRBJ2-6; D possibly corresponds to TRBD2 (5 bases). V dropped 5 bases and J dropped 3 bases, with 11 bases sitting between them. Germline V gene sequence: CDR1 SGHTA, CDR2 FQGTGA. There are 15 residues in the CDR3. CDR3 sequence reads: CASSLRAGGANVLTF. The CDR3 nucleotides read TGTGCCAGCAGCCTGCGGGCGGGTGGGGCCAACGTCCTGACTTTC. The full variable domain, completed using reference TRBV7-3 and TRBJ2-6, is GAGVSQTPSNKVTEKGKYVELRCDPISGHTALYWYRQSLGQGPEFLIYFQGTGAADDSGLPNDRFFAVRPEGSVSTLKIQRTERGDSAVYLCASSLRAGGANVLTFGAGSRLTVL.

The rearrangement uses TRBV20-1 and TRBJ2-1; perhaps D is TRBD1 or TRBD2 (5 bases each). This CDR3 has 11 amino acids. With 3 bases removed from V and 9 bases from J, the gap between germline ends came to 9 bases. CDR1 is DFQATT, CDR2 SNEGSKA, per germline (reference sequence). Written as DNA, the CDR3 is TGCAGTGCTAGTCCGGGGCCTGAGCAGTTCTTC. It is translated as CSASPGPEQFF.

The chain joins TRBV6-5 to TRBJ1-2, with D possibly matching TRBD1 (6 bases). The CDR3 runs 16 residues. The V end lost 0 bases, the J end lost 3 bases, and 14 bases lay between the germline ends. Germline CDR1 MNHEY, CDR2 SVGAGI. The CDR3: CASSYSNGQPYYGYTF. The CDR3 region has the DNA TGTGCCAGCAGTTACTCGAACGGACAGCCCTACTATGGCTACACCTTC.

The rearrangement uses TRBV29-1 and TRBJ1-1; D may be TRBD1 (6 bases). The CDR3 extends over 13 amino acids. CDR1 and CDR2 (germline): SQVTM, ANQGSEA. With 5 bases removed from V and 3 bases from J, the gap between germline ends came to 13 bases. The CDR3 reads CSVHRVLDTEAFF. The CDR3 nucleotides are TGCAGCGTTCACAGGGTATTGGACACTGAAGCTTTCTTT.

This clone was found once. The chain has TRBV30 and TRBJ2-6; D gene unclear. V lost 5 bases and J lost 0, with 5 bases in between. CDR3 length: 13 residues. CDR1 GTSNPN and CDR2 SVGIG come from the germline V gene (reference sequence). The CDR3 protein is CAWSDSGANVLTF. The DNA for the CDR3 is TGTGCCTGGTCGGACTCTGGGGCCAACGTCCTGACTTTC.

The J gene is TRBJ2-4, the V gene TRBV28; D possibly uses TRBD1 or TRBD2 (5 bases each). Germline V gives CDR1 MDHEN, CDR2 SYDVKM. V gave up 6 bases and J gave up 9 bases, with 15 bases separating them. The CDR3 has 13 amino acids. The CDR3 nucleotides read TGTGCCAGCAGCCCCGGGACGGTTCTCATTCAGTACTTC. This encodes CASSPGTVLIQYF.